This TCR beta chain appears in the sequencing data of a study of T cells in narcolepsy. At the level of the study: Donors had narcolepsy type 1 or type 2, or were healthy controls.

This CDR3 region has 14 residues. V shed 4 bases and J shed 4 bases, with 13 bases lying between them. Method: immunoSEQ multiplex PCR; TCRdb's copy keeps in-frame clones and lacks some. The sample yields tens of thousands of clones, 83% seen once. Notes on the study in general: Reportedly, autoreactive clonotypes were serially detected in patients' blood but not controls'.

As for this clone: The antigen remains unidentified.

V usage is TRBV23-1 and J usage is TRBJ1-2; the D is unclear. Being an ORF, TRBV23-1 has a function that is uncertain. The sequenced sample consisted of memory (CD45RA-) CD4+ T cells from blood. The source of this sequence is a human donor in good health. CDR3 in DNA: TGCGCCAGCAGTCGTGAATACCACCCCTATGGCTACACCTTC. Translating it yields CASSREYHPYGYTF.